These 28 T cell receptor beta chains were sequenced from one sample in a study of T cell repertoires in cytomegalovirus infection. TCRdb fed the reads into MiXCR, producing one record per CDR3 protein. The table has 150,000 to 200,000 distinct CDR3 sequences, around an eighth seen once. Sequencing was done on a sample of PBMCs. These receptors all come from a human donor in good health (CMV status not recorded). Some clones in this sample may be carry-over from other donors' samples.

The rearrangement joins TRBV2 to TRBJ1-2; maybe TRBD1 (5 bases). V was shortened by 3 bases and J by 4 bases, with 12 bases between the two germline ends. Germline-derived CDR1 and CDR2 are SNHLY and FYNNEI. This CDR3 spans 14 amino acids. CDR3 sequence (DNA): TGTGCCAGCAGTGAGACAGTTGCCTCCTATGGCTACACCTTC. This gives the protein CASSETVASYGYTF.

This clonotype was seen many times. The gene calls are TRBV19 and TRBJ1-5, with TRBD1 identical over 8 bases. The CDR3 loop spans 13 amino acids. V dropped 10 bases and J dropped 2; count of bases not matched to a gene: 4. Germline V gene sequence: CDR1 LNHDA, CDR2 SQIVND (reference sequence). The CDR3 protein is CAIDRGGNQPQHF. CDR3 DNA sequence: TGTGCCATTGACAGGGGAGGCAATCAGCCCCAGCATTTT. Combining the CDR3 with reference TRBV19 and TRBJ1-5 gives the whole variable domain DGGITQSPKYLFRKEGQNVTLSCEQNLNHDAMYWYRQDPGQGLRLIYYSQIVNDFQKGDIAEGYSVSREKKESFPLTVTSAQKNPTAFYLCAIDRGGNQPQHFGDGTRLSIL.

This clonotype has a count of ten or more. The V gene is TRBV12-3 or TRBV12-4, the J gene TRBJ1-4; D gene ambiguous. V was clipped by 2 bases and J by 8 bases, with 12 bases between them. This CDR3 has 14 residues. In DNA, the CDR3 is TGTGCCAGCAGTTTATCGGTCCAGCGCGAAAAACTGTTTTTT. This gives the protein CASSLSVQREKLFF.

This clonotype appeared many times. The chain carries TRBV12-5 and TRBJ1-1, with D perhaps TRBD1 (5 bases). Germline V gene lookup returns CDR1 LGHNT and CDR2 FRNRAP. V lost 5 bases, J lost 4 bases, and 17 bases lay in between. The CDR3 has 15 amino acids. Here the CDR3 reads CASGTPRGAGTEAFF. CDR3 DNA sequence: TGTGCTAGTGGTACCCCCCGAGGGGCGGGCACTGAAGCTTTCTTT.

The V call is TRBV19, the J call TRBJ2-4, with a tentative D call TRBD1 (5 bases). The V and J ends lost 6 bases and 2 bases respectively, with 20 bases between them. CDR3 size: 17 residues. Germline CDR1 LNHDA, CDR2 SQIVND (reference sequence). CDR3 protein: CASSISDRARSKNIQYF. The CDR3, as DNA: TGTGCCAGTAGCATCTCTGACAGAGCGCGATCCAAAAACATTCAGTACTTC.

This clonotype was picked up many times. The CDR3 region has the DNA TGTGCCATCAGACAGGGCTCGAACACCGGGGAGCTGTTTTTT. The encoded protein is CAIRQGSNTGELFF. The chain recombines TRBV10-3 with TRBJ2-2, with D perhaps TRBD1 (6 bases). Germline assignment: CDR1 ENHRY and CDR2 SYGVKD. Trimming took 6 bases from V and 0 from J, leaving 8 bases between them. The CDR3 runs 14 residues.

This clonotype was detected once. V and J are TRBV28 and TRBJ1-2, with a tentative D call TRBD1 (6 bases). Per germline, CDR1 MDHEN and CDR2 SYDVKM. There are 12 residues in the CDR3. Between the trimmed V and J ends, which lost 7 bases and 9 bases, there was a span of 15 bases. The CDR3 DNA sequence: TGTGCCAGCAAGCACAGGGCCCCTAGCTACACCTTC. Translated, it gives CASKHRAPSYTF.

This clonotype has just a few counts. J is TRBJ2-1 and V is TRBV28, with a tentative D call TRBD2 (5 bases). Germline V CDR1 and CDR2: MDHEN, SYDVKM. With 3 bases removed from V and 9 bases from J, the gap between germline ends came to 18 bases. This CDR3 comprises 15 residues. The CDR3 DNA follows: TGTGCCAGCAGTTTTTTGGACTTACTCCTTGGTGAGCAGTTCTTC. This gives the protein CASSFLDLLLGEQFF.

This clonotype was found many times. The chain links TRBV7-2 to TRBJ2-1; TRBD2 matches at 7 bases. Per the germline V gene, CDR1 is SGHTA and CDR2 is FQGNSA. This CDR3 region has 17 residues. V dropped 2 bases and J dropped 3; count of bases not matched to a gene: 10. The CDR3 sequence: CASSLNGVVAGYNEQFF. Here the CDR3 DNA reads TGTGCCAGCAGCTTAAATGGGGTGGTAGCGGGCTACAATGAGCAGTTCTTC.

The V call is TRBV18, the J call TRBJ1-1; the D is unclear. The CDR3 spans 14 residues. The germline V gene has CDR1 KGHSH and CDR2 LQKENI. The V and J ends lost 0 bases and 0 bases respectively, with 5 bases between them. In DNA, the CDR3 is TGTGCCAGCTCACCACCGGGAATGAACACTGAAGCTTTCTTT. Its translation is CASSPPGMNTEAFF.

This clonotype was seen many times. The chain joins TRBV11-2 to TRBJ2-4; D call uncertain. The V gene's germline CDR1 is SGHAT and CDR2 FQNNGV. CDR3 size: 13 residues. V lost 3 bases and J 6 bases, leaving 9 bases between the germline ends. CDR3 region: CASSLDARNIQYF. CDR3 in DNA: TGTGCCAGCAGCTTGGACGCGCGAAACATTCAGTACTTC. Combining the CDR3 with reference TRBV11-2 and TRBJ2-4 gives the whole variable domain EAGVAQSPRYKIIEKRQSVAFWCNPISGHATLYWYQQILGQGPKLLIQFQNNGVVDDSQLPKDRFSAERLKGVDSTLKIQPAKLEDSAVYLCASSLDARNIQYFGAGTRLSVL.

In DNA form, the CDR3 reads TGTGCCAGCAGCCGTGGGCAGGGAATAGATCAGCCCCAGCATTTT. Protein sequence: CASSRGQGIDQPQHF. The rearrangement uses TRBV7-9 and TRBJ1-5, with TRBD1 as a possible D gene (5 bases). This CDR3 spans 15 amino acids. V was pared by 5 bases and J by 5 bases, with 16 bases between. The germline V gene encodes CDR1 SEHNR and CDR2 FQNEAQ (reference sequence). The variable domain in full, with the rest retrieved from reference TRBV7-9 and TRBJ1-5, is DTGVSQNPRHKITKRGQNVTFRCDPISEHNRLYWYRQTLGQGPEFLTYFQNEAQLEKSRLLSDRFSAERPKGSFSTLEIQRTEQGDSAMYLCASSRGQGIDQPQHFGDGTRLSIL.

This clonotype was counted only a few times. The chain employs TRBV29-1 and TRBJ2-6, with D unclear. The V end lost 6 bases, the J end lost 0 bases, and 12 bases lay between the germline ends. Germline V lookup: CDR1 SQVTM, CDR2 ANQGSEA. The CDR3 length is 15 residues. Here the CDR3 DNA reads TGCAGCGTCGACGGCGCTAGCTCTGGGGCCAACGTCCTGACTTTC. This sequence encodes CSVDGASSGANVLTF.

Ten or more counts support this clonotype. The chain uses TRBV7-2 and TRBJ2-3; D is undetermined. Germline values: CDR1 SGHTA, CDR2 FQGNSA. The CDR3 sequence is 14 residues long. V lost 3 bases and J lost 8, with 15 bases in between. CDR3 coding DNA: TGTGCCAGCAGCTTTGGGTCTTACCAGCGTACGCAGTATTTT. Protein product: CASSFGSYQRTQYF.

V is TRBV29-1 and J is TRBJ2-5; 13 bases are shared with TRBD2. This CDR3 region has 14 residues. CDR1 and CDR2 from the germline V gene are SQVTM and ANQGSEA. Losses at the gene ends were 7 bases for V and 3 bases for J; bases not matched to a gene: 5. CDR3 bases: TGCAGCGCCCTGGGACTAGCGGGAAAAGAGACCCAGTACTTC. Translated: CSALGLAGKETQYF.

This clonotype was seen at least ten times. CDR3 sequence: CASSTRGGTYEQYF. In DNA, the CDR3 is TGTGCCAGCAGCACCCGAGGGGGGACCTACGAGCAGTACTTC. The chain carries TRBV7-2 and TRBJ2-7; tentatively, D is TRBD1 or TRBD2 (6 bases each). This CDR3 comprises 14 residues. Germline V gene sequence: CDR1 SGHTA, CDR2 FQGNSA. Trimming shortened V by 5 bases and J by 2 bases, and 13 bases separated the two germline ends. The variable domain in full, completed from reference TRBV7-2 and TRBJ2-7, reads GAGVSQSPSNKVTEKGKDVELRCDPISGHTALYWYRQSLGQGLEFLIYFQGNSAPDKSGLPSDRFSAERTGGSVSTLTIQRTQQEDSAVYLCASSTRGGTYEQYFGPGTRLTVT.

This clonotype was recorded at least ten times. The CDR3 reads CAISDGLDNEQFF. Written as DNA, the CDR3 is TGTGCCATCAGTGATGGCCTTGACAATGAGCAGTTCTTC. This sequence joins TRBV10-3 and TRBJ2-1; D unclear. Looked up from germline, CDR1 is ENHRY and CDR2 is SYGVKD. The CDR3 contains 13 residues. The V end was cut by 3 bases, the J end by 5 bases, with 8 bases between.

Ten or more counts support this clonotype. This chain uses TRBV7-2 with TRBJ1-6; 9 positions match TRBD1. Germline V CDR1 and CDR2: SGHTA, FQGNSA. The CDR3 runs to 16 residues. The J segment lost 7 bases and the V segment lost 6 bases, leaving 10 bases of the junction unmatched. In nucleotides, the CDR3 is TGTGCCAGCAGTGGCACCGGGACAGGGTTCAATTCACCCCTCCACTTT. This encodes CASSGTGTGFNSPLHF.

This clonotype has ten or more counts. CDR3 DNA: TGTGCCAGCACCTTGGGGACTGGGGGTTCACCCCTCCACTTT. This gives the protein CASTLGTGGSPLHF. V and J are TRBV25-1 and TRBJ1-6; possibly TRBD1 for D (5 bases). Trimming pared 7 bases from V and 9 bases from J, leaving 16 bases between. This CDR3 comprises 14 residues. Germline V gene data show CDR1 as MGHDK and CDR2 as SYGVNS.

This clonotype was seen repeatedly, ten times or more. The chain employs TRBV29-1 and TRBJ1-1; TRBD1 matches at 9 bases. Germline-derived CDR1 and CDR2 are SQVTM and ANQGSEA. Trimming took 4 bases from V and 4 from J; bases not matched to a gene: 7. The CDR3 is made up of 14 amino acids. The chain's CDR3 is CSVARGQGGTEAFF. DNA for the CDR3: TGCAGCGTTGCCCGGGGACAGGGAGGCACTGAAGCTTTCTTT.

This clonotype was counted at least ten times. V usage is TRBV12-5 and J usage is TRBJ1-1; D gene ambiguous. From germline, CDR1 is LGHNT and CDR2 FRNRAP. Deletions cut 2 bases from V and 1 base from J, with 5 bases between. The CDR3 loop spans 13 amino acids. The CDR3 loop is CASGLWGNTEAFF. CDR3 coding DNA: TGTGCTAGTGGTTTGTGGGGGAACACTGAAGCTTTCTTT.

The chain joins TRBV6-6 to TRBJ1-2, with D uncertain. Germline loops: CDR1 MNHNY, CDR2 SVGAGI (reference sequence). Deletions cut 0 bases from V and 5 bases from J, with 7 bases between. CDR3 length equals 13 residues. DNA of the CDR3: TGTGCCAGCAGTTACTCAGCCGGATATGGCTACACCTTC. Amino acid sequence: CASSYSAGYGYTF.

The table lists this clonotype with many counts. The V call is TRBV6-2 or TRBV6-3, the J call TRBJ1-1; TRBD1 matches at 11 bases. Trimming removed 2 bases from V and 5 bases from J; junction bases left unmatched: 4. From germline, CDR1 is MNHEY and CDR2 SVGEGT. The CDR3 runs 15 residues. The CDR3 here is CASSYAGQGATEAFF. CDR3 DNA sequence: TGTGCCAGCAGTTACGCCGGACAGGGGGCGACTGAAGCTTTCTTT.

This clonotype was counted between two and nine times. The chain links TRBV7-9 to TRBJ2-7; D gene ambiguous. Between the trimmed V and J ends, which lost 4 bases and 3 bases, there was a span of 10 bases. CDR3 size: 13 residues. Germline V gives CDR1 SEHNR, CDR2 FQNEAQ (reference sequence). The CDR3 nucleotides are TGTGCCAGCAGCTCGGACGTAGACTACGAGCAGTACTTC. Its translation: CASSSDVDYEQYF.

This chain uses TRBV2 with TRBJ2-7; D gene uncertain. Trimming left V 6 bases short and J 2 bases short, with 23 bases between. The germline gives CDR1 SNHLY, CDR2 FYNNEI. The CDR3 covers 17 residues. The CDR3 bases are TGTGCCAGCAGGTCACCACCCCGGCAGGCCTGGACCTACGAGCAGTACTTC. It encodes CASRSPPRQAWTYEQYF.

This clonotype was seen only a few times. The CDR3: CASSYSRGASYEQYF. The CDR3 region has the DNA TGTGCCAGCAGTTACTCGCGGGGGGCCTCCTACGAGCAGTACTTC. This chain joins TRBV6-5 and TRBJ2-7; 8 bases fit TRBD2. With V trimmed by 0 bases and J by 0 bases, 1 base remained unmatched. Per germline, CDR1 MNHEY and CDR2 SVGAGI. CDR3 size: 15 residues.

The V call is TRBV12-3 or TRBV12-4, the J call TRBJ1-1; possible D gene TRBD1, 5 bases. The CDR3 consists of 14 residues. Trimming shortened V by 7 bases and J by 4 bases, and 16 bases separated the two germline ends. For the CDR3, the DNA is TGTGCCAGCACCAGGGACCGAGGGAGCACTGAAGCTTTCTTT. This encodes CASTRDRGSTEAFF.

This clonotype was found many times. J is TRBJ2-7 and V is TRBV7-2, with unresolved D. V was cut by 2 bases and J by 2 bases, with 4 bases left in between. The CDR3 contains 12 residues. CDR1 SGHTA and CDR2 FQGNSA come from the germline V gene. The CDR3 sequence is CASSLPAYEQYF. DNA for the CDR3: TGTGCCAGCAGCTTACCGGCCTACGAGCAGTACTTC.